The entry below describes one T cell receptor beta chain. The source of the sample is a study of blood T cells in healthy people across ages. It was with a sample-barcoded 5' primer and a J-beta primer mix that a second PCR of about 7 to 12 cycles was run. A template-switch adaptor that had 12 random nucleotides put a tag on each cDNA molecule. MiXCR was run by TCRdb on the 5' RACE reads, yielding one entry per CDR3 protein. The sample has hundreds of thousands of distinct CDR3 sequences; over 25% are singletons. There are 15 residues in the CDR3. Germline V gene sequence: CDR1 LNHDA, CDR2 SQIVND (reference sequence). The same sample was also studied in work on T cells of mothers and their children.

The chain employs TRBV19 and TRBJ2-5; 7 nucleotides align to TRBD2. TRBJ2-7 explains the end of the DNA better; the J call may be wrong. This sequence was found in a boy younger than 10 in good health. Sequenced: blood. This CDR3 is CASARTSGGGYEQYF. CDR3 sequence (DNA): TGTGCCAGCGCTAGAACGTCGGGCGGGGGCTACGAGCAGTACTTC.